One sample yielded the 7 T cell receptor beta chains listed below, sequenced in a study of T cells expressing NK-cell markers. Using the 5' RACE reads, TCRdb records one entry per CDR3 protein without DNA. Its clone listing holds roughly 380,000 distinct CDR3 sequences. The sample was blood T cells: a sorted CD56 or NKG2C T cell subset, CD4+ or CD8+ T cells, or bulk PBMC T cells (not recorded which). The origin of the receptors is a man between 18 and 69 years old in good health.

The V call is TRBV28, the J call TRBJ1-1. This CDR3 has 14 residues. Germline-derived CDR1 and CDR2 are MDHEN and SYDVKM. The CDR3 sequence: CASSLWTQNTEAFF.

This chain's CDR3 is CASSPTQPGDSPLHF. This chain joins TRBV7-9 and TRBJ1-6; TCRdb picks TRBD1, but there is no DNA to check that call. The germline gives CDR1 SEHNR, CDR2 FQNEAQ (reference sequence). This CDR3 comprises 15 residues.

The chain carries TRBV14 and TRBJ2-7. This CDR3 has 16 residues. Germline V gene data show CDR1 as SGHDN and CDR2 as FVKESK. CDR3 loop: CASSLKIMAGPHEQYF.

The chain joins TRBV28 to TRBJ2-7; without DNA, the TCRdb call of TRBD1 cannot be checked. Germline V gene lookup returns CDR1 MDHEN and CDR2 SYDVKM. CDR3 length equals 16 residues. CDR3 amino acids: CASSLPRQGGWYEQYF. Full variable domain (remainder filled in from reference TRBV28 and TRBJ2-7): DVKVTQSSRYLVKRTGEKVFLECVQDMDHENMFWYRQDPGLGLRLIYFSYDVKMKEKGDIPEGYSVSREKKERFSLILESASTNQTSMYLCASSLPRQGGWYEQYFGPGTRLTVT.

V and J are TRBV19 and TRBJ2-3; absent DNA, TCRdb's TRBD2 call cannot be checked. The CDR3 consists of 14 residues. Germline V gene lookup returns CDR1 LNHDA and CDR2 SQIVND (reference sequence). The CDR3 sequence: CASSIPGLMNTQYF.

This sequence joins TRBV7-8 and TRBJ2-3; there is no DNA to check the TCRdb D call of TRBD2. This CDR3 has 16 residues. Germline lookup yields CDR1 SGHVS and CDR2 FQNEAQ. This CDR3 is CASSLAVSGVGDTQYF. The entire variable domain, with the rest obtained from reference TRBV7-8 and TRBJ2-3, is as follows: GAGVSQSPRYKVAKRGQDVALRCDPISGHVSLFWYQQALGQGPEFLTYFQNEAQLDKSGLPSDRFFAERPEGSVSTLKIQRTQQEDSAVYLCASSLAVSGVGDTQYFGPGTRLTVL.

The chain uses TRBV6-5 and TRBJ1-4; TCRdb names TRBD1, which stays unverified in the absence of DNA. Germline CDR1 and CDR2: MNHEY and SVGAGI. This CDR3 comprises 18 residues. This CDR3 reads CASSYARTRGGTNEKLFF.